This T cell receptor (beta chain) was recorded in a study of CD8+ T cells in alopecia areata. V lost 3 bases, J lost 8 bases, and 4 bases stayed unmatched. Germline V gene data show CDR1 as SGHDN and CDR2 as FVKESK. This CDR3 has 14 residues. Isolated RNA was reverse transcribed into cDNA used as the sequencing template. Produced via immunoSEQ multiplex PCR; TCRdb's table is partial and in-frame only. The top ten hold less than 15% of the sample, which has roughly 150,000 clones, more than 75% seen once. The sequenced sample was CD8+ T cells sorted from blood, obtained at week 0. The receptor comes from a human donor with alopecia areata. The chain joins TRBV14 to TRBJ2-1; TRBD1 matches 10 bases. DNA for the CDR3: TGTGCCAGCAGCCAGCTGGGACAGGGGTATGAGCAGTTCTTC. Translation gives CASSQLGQGYEQFF.